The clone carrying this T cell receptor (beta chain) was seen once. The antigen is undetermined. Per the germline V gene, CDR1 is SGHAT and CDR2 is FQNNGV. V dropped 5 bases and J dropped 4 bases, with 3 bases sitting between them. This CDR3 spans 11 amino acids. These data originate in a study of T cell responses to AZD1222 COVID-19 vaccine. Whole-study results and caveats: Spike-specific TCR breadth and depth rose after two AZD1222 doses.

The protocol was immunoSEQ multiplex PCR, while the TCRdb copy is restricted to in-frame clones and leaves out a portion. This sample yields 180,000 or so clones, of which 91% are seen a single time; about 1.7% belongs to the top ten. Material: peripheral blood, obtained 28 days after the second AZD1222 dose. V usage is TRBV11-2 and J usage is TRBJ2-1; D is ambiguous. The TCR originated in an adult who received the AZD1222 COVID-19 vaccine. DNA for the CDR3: TGTGCCAGCAGCAAATACAATGAGCAGTTCTTC. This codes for CASSKYNEQFF.